This T cell receptor beta chain originates from a study of spatial heterogeneity in lung cancer. General study results and limits: The appearance of ubiquitous expanded tumor TCRs in blood was greater at resection than follow-up.

Every TCR cDNA molecule bore its own unique molecular identifier. TCRdb passed the 5' RACE reads through MiXCR, listing each CDR3 protein once. The repertoire holds 45,000 to 65,000 distinct CDR3 sequences, with roughly 7% as singletons. CDR1 is MNHEY and CDR2 is SMNVEV in the germline V gene (reference sequence). After removal of 6 bases from V and 4 bases from J, the junction contained 5 bases not matched to a gene. CDR3 size: 13 residues. This clonotype was seen repeatedly, ten times or more. Its antigen is undetermined. Time point in this sample: sample taken at primary tumor resection. Unsorted whole RNA of tumor, nontumor lung or frozen PBMC was sequenced.

The sequencing here drew on PBMCs, taken at surgery. The V and J genes are TRBV27 and TRBJ2-7; TRBD2 aligns across 8 bases. The origin of this receptor is a female donor with early-stage non-small cell lung cancer. CDR3 nucleotides: TGTGCCAGCAGGCCGGGGGGGCGGTACGAGCAGTACTTC. Translating it yields CASRPGGRYEQYF.